This T cell receptor (beta chain) was profiled in a study of shared clonotypes between healthy human individuals. Study conclusions and caveats: The diversity represented, both genetic and in exposure history, was limited by few donors. It was the non-shared clonotypes that had lower generation probabilities than clonotypes shared by all four donors.

This clone appeared a single time. Its antigen is currently unknown. The table came from immunoSEQ multiplex PCR; TCRdb's copy has only in-frame clones and leaves some out. The table has approximately 980,000 clones, over 75% seen once. Partitioning of CD4+ cells yielded a CD45RA+ naive subset and a CD45RA-negative memory subset. Sequenced: memory CD4+ T cells sorted from blood. Subset described: CD45RA-negative fraction. The sequence derives from a man aged 18 to 30 in good health.

The CDR3 DNA is TGTGCCAGCAGTGACTCAGGACAGGGCGGCTATGGCTACACCTTC. Translated: CASSDSGQGGYGYTF. The gene calls are TRBV6-4 and TRBJ1-2; TRBD1 matches 8 bases. Germline trimming cut 0 bases from V and 4 bases from J; bases unmatched to any gene: 4. Germline lookup yields CDR1 MRHNA and CDR2 SNTAGT. The CDR3 totals 15 residues.